This is a list of T cell receptor beta chains from one sample in a study of T-cell reconstitution after alpha-beta-depleted transplantation in children. TCRdb re-derived calls from the PCR reads in MiXCR, one entry per CDR3 protein. The sample shows fewer than 750,000 distinct CDR3 sequences, about 23% of them seen only once. The sequencing used PBMCs, mostly from graft donor cells, collected 360 days after TCRalphabeta/CD19-depleted stem cell transplant. The receptors were sampled from a boy under two years old who had a stem cell transplant for acute myeloid leukemia, so the T cells may come from the graft donor. Both conserved end residues are part of each CDR3. Each record gives: V gene, CDR3 length, CDR3 protein.

TRBV11-2,15,CASSFEPGSTDTQYF
TRBV7-8,15,CASSLSRLPPYEQYF
TRBV6-5,19,CASSYGYTGLGEGFTEAFF
TRBV7-9,15,CASSETNSNTGELFF
TRBV5-1,16,CASSSSTSGGLYIQYF
TRBV20-1,13,CSARDNIAGELFF
TRBV4-3,16,CASSQAPRDTYYEQYF
TRBV3-1,12,CASSLQYNEQFF
TRBV5-1,16,CASSSKLAGGVDTQYF
TRBV12-3/TRBV12-4,12,CASSLRKDTQYF
TRBV7-2,16,CASSSAGTSGVNEQFF
TRBV14,18,CASSQDLRTGGNTGELFF
TRBV18,16,CASSYYRVTDTDTQYF
TRBV6-6,11,CATSVGTEAFF
TRBV6-5,13,CASSYPQGYEQYF
TRBV14,14,CASSPVEGGYGYTF
TRBV6-1,17,CASSQGQISTNTGELFF
TRBV20-1,13,CSARGRSYREQYF
TRBV11-2,15,CASSLETGRTDTQYF
TRBV7-2,15,CASRPTGSSDQPQHF
TRBV18,15,CASSPRGDLNYGYTF
TRBV6-1,13,CASQVQSNTEAFF
TRBV7-9,14,CASSPTFLAGELFF
TRBV4-1,17,CASSQGPGQGSQETQYF
TRBV6-1,15,CASRTTMAGMFGTFF
TRBV20-1,11,CSARETYEQYF
TRBV15,17,CATSRDPARVYHTEAFF
TRBV11-2,17,CASSLEGRMVRYNEQFF
TRBV6-1,14,CASSHTGGNYGYTF
TRBV4-3,15,CASSQETGPNYGYTF
TRBV7-9,14,CASRGTASKAPLHF
TRBV20-1,15,CSASADNRSNQPQHF
TRBV12-3/TRBV12-4,12,CASSLIGDTQYF
TRBV19,14,CASRSRGRTGELFF
TRBV5-1,16,CASSFGSGTGPYEQYF
TRBV5-5,18,CASSLAVQGAAGANVLTF
TRBV12-3/TRBV12-4,13,CASSLNRQETQYF
TRBV24-1,17,CATSDRSTSLAPDTQYF
TRBV14,14,CASSRPGLTSEQYF
TRBV20-1,15,CSARDLGLGYTEAFF
TRBV20-1,16,CSARAVGGALGQPQHF
TRBV7-2,14,CASSLVGRDGEQYF
TRBV7-2,13,CASSLGAWDIQYF
TRBV7-2,15,CASSLEGWEPGELFF
TRBV28,15,CASNSGTGENSPLHF
TRBV12-3/TRBV12-4,15,CASTSDSRSYNEQFF
TRBV7-2,14,CASRNNVGGQPQHF
TRBV12-3/TRBV12-4,13,CASSLTGNGGYTF
TRBV5-1,16,CASSSTSGTGGDIQYF
TRBV20-1,14,CSAGLAGGLSEQFF
TRBV29-1,12,CSPQGGAGEQFF
TRBV20-1,14,CSASLADSYNEQFF
TRBV20-1,19,CSARGGPTVGGTSTYEQYF
TRBV29-1,16,CSVIKWSGATPWVQYF
TRBV29-1,19,CSVGQDVPRQVSSYNEQFF